The clone carrying this T cell receptor (beta chain) is categorized as medium-sized. Its specificity is not known. This specimen belongs to a study of Tregs in tolerant kidney transplant recipients. Whole-study findings and limits: Few patients were studied, so findings need validation in larger groups. Biological reproducibility was not directly addressed in this study.

Repertoires were generated with immunoSEQ multiplex PCR, while TCRdb's copy carries only in-frame clones and drops some. Found here are roughly 9,400 clones, approximately 43% of them singletons; the top ten hold less than 6.5%. The origin of this receptor is a human donor in good health. Sequences were obtained from CD4+ T cells from blood cultured with allogeneic cells.

In nucleotides, the CDR3 is TGTGCCAGCGGACGGTTCAATCAGCCCCAGCATTTT. The encoded protein is CASGRFNQPQHF. The rearrangement links TRBV6-5 to TRBJ1-5; no reliable D call. The V gene lost 8 bases and the J gene lost 3 bases, with 8 bases spanning the gap. In germline, CDR1 is MNHEY, CDR2 SVGAGI. The CDR3 length is 12 residues.